The 15 T cell receptor beta chains in this list originate from one sample, sequenced in a study of primary melanoma T cells and metastatic recurrence. The assay was immunoSEQ multiplex PCR, and TCRdb's table has in-frame clones only and misses some. The sample records 75 to 100 clones, about 88% being singletons. What was sequenced was melanoma tumor tissue. The source is a human donor with melanoma.

The CDR3 region has the DNA TGTGCCTGGAGTTCTAGCGGGAGTGAAGATACGCAGTATTTT. Translating gives CAWSSSGSEDTQYF. The rearrangement uses TRBV30 and TRBJ2-3; 10 bases are shared with TRBD2. From germline, CDR1 is GTSNPN and CDR2 SVGIG (reference sequence). The CDR3 totals 14 residues. J was trimmed by 5 bases and V by 2 bases; bases with no gene match: 4.

This chain links TRBV19 with TRBJ2-7, with 9 nucleotides matching TRBD2. V shed 4 bases and J 3 bases; nucleotides not matched to a gene: 4. The CDR3 extends over 14 amino acids. Per germline, CDR1 LNHDA and CDR2 SQIVND (reference sequence). The CDR3 protein is CASSTGLAIYEQYF. The CDR3 bases are TGTGCCAGTAGTACTGGACTAGCGATCTACGAGCAGTACTTC.

The V and J genes are TRBV19 and TRBJ2-7, with D tentatively TRBD1 or TRBD2 (5 bases each). V dropped 4 bases and J dropped 7 bases, with 17 bases sitting between them. Germline values: CDR1 LNHDA, CDR2 SQIVND (reference sequence). The length of the CDR3 is 14 residues. This CDR3 reads CASSTNGAPLEQYF. The CDR3, as DNA: TGTGCCAGTAGTACAAACGGGGCTCCCCTTGAGCAGTACTTC.

This clone was observed a single time. The rearrangement joins TRBV28 to TRBJ2-6; perhaps TRBD2 as D (6 bases). Germline assignment: CDR1 MDHEN and CDR2 SYDVKM. V lost 2 bases and J lost 2, with 7 bases in between. The CDR3 covers 15 residues. This CDR3 is CASSLGGTGANVLTF. The CDR3 DNA reads as TGTGCCAGCAGTTTAGGGGGGACTGGGGCCAACGTCCTGACTTTC.

The chain is built from TRBV18 and TRBJ2-6; D uncertain. V gave up 2 bases and J gave up 0 bases, with 11 bases separating them. Looked up from germline, CDR1 is KGHSH and CDR2 is LQKENI. This CDR3 has 17 residues. The CDR3 spells CASSPRQANSGANVLTF. The CDR3 region has the DNA TGTGCCAGCTCACCAAGGCAGGCAAACTCTGGGGCCAACGTCCTGACTTTC.

V usage is TRBV15 and J usage is TRBJ2-7, with 11 bases aligning to TRBD2. The CDR3 is 15 amino acids. Looked up from germline, CDR1 is LNHNV and CDR2 is YYDKDF (reference sequence). J gave up 7 bases and V 2 bases, and 7 bases lay outside the gene matches. CDR3 residues: CATSRIAGGPSEQYF. In DNA form, the CDR3 reads TGTGCCACCAGCAGAATAGCGGGAGGGCCAAGTGAGCAGTACTTC.

The gene calls are TRBV6-8 and TRBJ2-3; 8 bases map to TRBD2. V was clipped by 8 bases and J by 4 bases; unmatched bases: 8. Germline loops: CDR1 MNHGY, CDR2 SAAAGT. The CDR3 is 14 amino acids. The CDR3: CASHPRTSSDTQYF. CDR3 in DNA: TGTGCCAGCCACCCCAGGACTAGCTCAGATACGCAGTATTTT.

The chain uses TRBV29-1 and TRBJ2-1; D gene unclear. CDR1 and CDR2 from the germline V gene are SQVTM and ANQGSEA. This CDR3 has 13 residues. The ends were cut back, 6 bases at V and 0 bases at J, with 9 bases in the middle. This CDR3 reads CSVGPRSYNEQFF. CDR3 sequence (DNA): TGCAGCGTCGGCCCCCGCTCCTACAATGAGCAGTTCTTC.

The V and J genes are TRBV9 and TRBJ2-2, with D perhaps being TRBD1 or TRBD2 (5 bases each). V was pared by 5 bases and J by 4 bases, with 12 bases between. Germline V gene sequence: CDR1 SGDLS, CDR2 YYNGEE. This CDR3 region has 14 residues. CDR3 sequence reads: CASSSQGTTGELFF. CDR3 in DNA: TGTGCCAGCAGTTCCCAAGGGACCACCGGGGAGCTGTTTTTT.

V usage is TRBV28 and J usage is TRBJ2-3; D is possibly TRBD1 or TRBD2 (6 bases each). The CDR3 loop spans 13 amino acids. V lost 5 bases, J lost 8 bases, and 14 bases lay in between. Germline V gene data show CDR1 as MDHEN and CDR2 as SYDVKM. CDR3 nucleotide sequence: TGTGCCAGCAGTACCAAACAGGGAGGTACGCAGTATTTT. This codes for CASSTKQGGTQYF. Together with reference TRBV28 and TRBJ2-3, the CDR3 gives the full variable domain: DVKVTQSSRYLVKRTGEKVFLECVQDMDHENMFWYRQDPGLGLRLIYFSYDVKMKEKGDIPEGYSVSREKKERFSLILESASTNQTSMYLCASSTKQGGTQYFGPGTRLTVL.

The chain joins TRBV6-8 to TRBJ2-6; a possible D gene is TRBD2 (5 bases). The CDR3 extends over 13 amino acids. The germline V and J ends were trimmed by 5 bases and 11 bases, with 13 bases remaining between them. CDR1 and CDR2 from the germline V gene are MNHGY and SAAAGT. The CDR3 sequence: CASSLPGTYVLTF. The CDR3 DNA follows: TGTGCCAGCAGTCTCCCGGGAACCTACGTCCTGACTTTC.

CDR3 protein: CASSYWDRDRYTF. CDR3 DNA: TGTGCCAGCAGTTACTGGGACAGGGATCGCTACACCTTC. The chain couples TRBV6-8 to TRBJ1-2; 9 positions match TRBD1. Germline V gene lookup returns CDR1 MNHGY and CDR2 SAAAGT. This CDR3 comprises 13 residues. J was trimmed by 9 bases and V by 1 base; bases with no gene match: 3.

The rearrangement uses TRBV11-3 and TRBJ2-3, with 7 positions matching TRBD2. V dropped 6 bases and J dropped 2; count of bases not matched to a gene: 5. Germline-derived CDR1 and CDR2 are SGHNT and YENEEA. The CDR3 is made up of 14 amino acids. CDR3 nucleotide sequence: TGTGCCAGCAGGCCTAGCGGCAACACAGATACGCAGTATTTT. Its translation is CASRPSGNTDTQYF.

This clone has just one count. The chain employs TRBV18 and TRBJ2-7; D tentatively fits TRBD1 or TRBD2 (5 bases each). This CDR3 has 13 residues. Per the germline V gene, CDR1 is KGHSH and CDR2 is LQKENI. V lost 10 bases, J lost 6 bases, and 19 bases lay in between. As DNA, the CDR3 is TGTGCCACCCTCGGCCGAGGGGAAGGCGAGCAGTACTTC. Protein: CATLGRGEGEQYF.

The gene calls are TRBV6-8 and TRBJ1-1; the D is unclear. Germline loops: CDR1 MNHGY, CDR2 SAAAGT. The V end was cut by 2 bases, the J end by 3 bases, with 10 bases between. This CDR3 comprises 14 residues. Here the CDR3 reads CASSYAREYTEAFF. DNA of the CDR3: TGTGCCAGCAGTTACGCCCGGGAGTACACTGAAGCTTTCTTT.